Listed here are 20 T cell receptor beta chains from one sample, sequenced in a study of human T cells and chemical hapten exposure. TCRdb itself ran the RACE reads through MiXCR, one entry per CDR3 protein. This table has around 190,000 distinct CDR3 sequences, about 20% appearing once. Stated time point: patch test 1, 2 weeks after DPC sensitization. Treatment specified: therapeutic diphenylcyclopropenone sensitization with weekly scalp DPC. The sample consisted of whole blood, taken in connection with sensitization to the hapten diphenylcyclopropenone (DPC). The receptors here all came from a woman aged 45-65 years with alopecia areata. Some clones in this sample may be carry-over from other donors' samples.

This clonotype was counted only a few times. V gene TRBV5-1 combines with J gene TRBJ1-1; TRBD1 might be the D (6 bases). Trimming pared 0 bases from V and 1 base from J, leaving 10 bases between. CDR3 length equals 15 residues. Germline V gene lookup returns CDR1 SGHRS and CDR2 YFSETQ. CDR3 DNA sequence: TGCGCCAGCAGCTTGGTTGGGGGACAGAACACTGAAGCTTTCTTT. This gives the protein CASSLVGGQNTEAFF.

This chain connects TRBV5-1 to TRBJ1-1, with TRBD1 matching 7 bases. Losses at the gene ends were 1 base for V and 1 base for J; bases not matched to a gene: 7. Germline CDR1 reads SGHRS; CDR2 reads YFSETQ. The CDR3 has 16 amino acids. The CDR3 DNA reads as TGCGCCAGCAGCTTGTTGGAGGGGGCCCCGAACACTGAAGCTTTCTTT. Translating gives CASSLLEGAPNTEAFF. Combining the CDR3 with reference TRBV5-1 and TRBJ1-1 gives the whole variable domain KAGVTQTPRYLIKTRGQQVTLSCSPISGHRSVSWYQQTPGQGLQFLFEYFSETQRNKGNFPGRFSGRQFSNSRSEMNVSTLELGDSALYLCASSLLEGAPNTEAFFGQGTRLTVV.

The chain couples TRBV7-9 to TRBJ2-3; D might be TRBD2 (6 bases). There are 15 residues in the CDR3. Germline lookup yields CDR1 SEHNR and CDR2 FQNEAQ (reference sequence). V lost 5 bases, J lost 2 bases, and 14 bases lay in between. The chain's CDR3 is CASSPHSGDTDTQYF. CDR3 nucleotide sequence: TGTGCCAGCAGCCCACATAGCGGTGACACAGATACGCAGTATTTT.

This clonotype came up a few times. This chain uses TRBV10-3 with TRBJ2-3; 10 bases line up with TRBD2. J was trimmed by 4 bases and V by 0 bases; bases with no gene match: 7. Germline CDR1 is ENHRY and CDR2 is SYGVKD. There are 17 residues in the CDR3. The CDR3: CAISESGAGGQSDTQYF. CDR3 nucleotides: TGTGCCATCAGTGAGTCAGGAGCGGGAGGGCAATCAGATACGCAGTATTTT.

This clonotype was seen at least ten times. The chain combines TRBV29-1 with TRBJ1-2; tentative D call: TRBD1 (6 bases). The length of the CDR3 is 19 residues. Germline V gene lookup returns CDR1 SQVTM and CDR2 ANQGSEA. V lost 4 bases, J lost 3 bases, and 30 bases lay in between. CDR3 nucleotides: TGCAGCGTTGGTAGGGGGGGGGACTTACACTCCGCACGGGACTATGGCTACACCTTC. Amino acid sequence: CSVGRGGDLHSARDYGYTF.

This clonotype turned up a few times. The J gene is TRBJ2-4, the V gene TRBV20-1, with TRBD1 matching 8 bases. CDR1 is DFQATT, CDR2 SNEGSKA, per germline (reference sequence). The CDR3 has 16 amino acids. The trim removed 7 bases at V and 0 bases at J, leaving 11 bases unmatched. CDR3 in amino acids: CSVQDRGRLAKNIQYF. The CDR3, as DNA: TGCAGTGTCCAAGACAGGGGCCGGTTAGCCAAAAACATTCAGTACTTC.

V gene TRBV20-1 combines with J gene TRBJ2-3; D possibly corresponds to TRBD2 (6 bases). Germline loops: CDR1 DFQATT, CDR2 SNEGSKA (reference sequence). The length of the CDR3 is 13 residues. V was trimmed by 6 bases and J by 6 bases, leaving 16 bases between them. The CDR3 loop reads CSAHYRGRDTQYF. The CDR3 DNA follows: TGCAGTGCCCACTATCGTGGGAGGGATACGCAGTATTTT.

The rearrangement joins TRBV5-1 to TRBJ2-5; D remains unclear. V was cut by 3 bases and J by 3 bases, with 12 bases left in between. The CDR3 consists of 14 residues. Per the germline V gene, CDR1 is SGHRS and CDR2 is YFSETQ. CDR3 sequence: CASSSGPTKETQYF. For the CDR3, the DNA is TGCGCCAGCAGCTCCGGGCCGACAAAAGAGACCCAGTACTTC.

This chain uses TRBV18 with TRBJ1-1; maybe TRBD1 (5 bases). This CDR3 has 13 amino acids. The V and J ends lost 3 bases and 7 bases respectively, with 12 bases between them. Germline CDR1 and CDR2: KGHSH and LQKENI. In DNA form, the CDR3 reads TGTGCCAGCTCACCCTCTCAGGGACTTGAAGCTTTCTTT. The encoded protein is CASSPSQGLEAFF. The full variable domain, completed using reference TRBV18 and TRBJ1-1, is NAGVMQNPRHLVRRRGQEARLRCSPMKGHSHVYWYRQLPEEGLKFMVYLQKENIIDESGMPKERFSAEFPKEGPSILRIQQVVRGDSAAYFCASSPSQGLEAFFGQGTRLTVV.

In its sample, this clonotype was seen a few times. The rearrangement uses TRBV11-2 and TRBJ2-3, with 7 bases fitting TRBD2. CDR1 is SGHAT and CDR2 is FQNNGV in the germline V gene. CDR3 length: 17 amino acids. V was clipped by 0 bases and J by 4 bases; unmatched bases: 10. CDR3 DNA sequence: TGTGCCAGCAGCTTAGATCTCCCAGCGGGATCGTCAGATACGCAGTATTTT. Protein product: CASSLDLPAGSSDTQYF.

This clonotype was counted only a few times. The V and J genes are TRBV18 and TRBJ1-5; no reliable D call. This CDR3 has 14 amino acids. In germline, CDR1 is KGHSH, CDR2 LQKENI. Trimming took off 2 bases at V and 5 bases at J, with 10 bases between the two ends. The CDR3 coding sequence is TGTGCCAGCTCACCAAGCGGATCGTATCAGCCCCAGCATTTT. Its translation: CASSPSGSYQPQHF. Complete variable domain (other parts from reference TRBV18 and TRBJ1-5): NAGVMQNPRHLVRRRGQEARLRCSPMKGHSHVYWYRQLPEEGLKFMVYLQKENIIDESGMPKERFSAEFPKEGPSILRIQQVVRGDSAAYFCASSPSGSYQPQHFGDGTRLSIL.

The sample holds a few counts of this clonotype. The chain employs TRBV10-2 and TRBJ1-1; a possible D gene is TRBD1 (5 bases). Germline-derived CDR1 and CDR2 are WSHSY and SAAADI. Trimming removed 3 bases at V and 6 bases at J, with 29 bases between. This CDR3 comprises 19 residues. CDR3 nucleotides: TGCGCCAGCAGTGATAGGATGTTGGGGACGGTCCGAGACCACGCTGAAGCTTTCTTT. It codes for CASSDRMLGTVRDHAEAFF.

This clonotype showed up just a few times. The rearrangement links TRBV10-3 to TRBJ2-5; no clear D. V was trimmed by 6 bases and J by 1 base, leaving 9 bases between them. The CDR3 runs 13 residues. From germline, CDR1 is ENHRY and CDR2 SYGVKD. CDR3 protein: CAIRDGFQETQYF. The DNA of the CDR3 is TGTGCCATCAGGGACGGATTCCAAGAGACCCAGTACTTC.

The chain employs TRBV20-1 and TRBJ2-1; 12 nucleotides align to TRBD2. CDR1 is DFQATT, CDR2 SNEGSKA, per germline (reference sequence). The J segment lost 2 bases and the V segment lost 0 bases, leaving 5 bases of the junction unmatched. The CDR3 runs to 17 residues. The CDR3 loop is CSARELAGGPTYNEQFF. The CDR3 region has the DNA TGCAGTGCTAGAGAACTAGCGGGAGGACCTACCTACAATGAGCAGTTCTTC.

This clonotype appeared a few times. The genes are TRBV15 and TRBJ2-2; unclear D gene. The CDR3 is 13 residues long. V gave up 7 bases and J gave up 2 bases, with 8 bases separating them. The germline CDR1 and CDR2 sequences are LNHNV and YYDKDF (reference sequence). The CDR3 here is CATNQRNTGELFF. The CDR3 DNA sequence: TGTGCCACCAACCAACGAAACACCGGGGAGCTGTTTTTT. Drawing the rest from reference TRBV15 and TRBJ2-2, the complete variable domain is DAMVIQNPRYQVTQFGKPVTLSCSQTLNHNVMYWYQQKSSQAPKLLFHYYDKDFNNEADTPDNFQSRRPNTSFCFLDIRSPGLGDTAMYLCATNQRNTGELFFGEGSRLTVL.

The chain employs TRBV20-1 and TRBJ2-7; TRBD2 matches at 8 bases. CDR1 is DFQATT and CDR2 is SNEGSKA in the germline V gene (reference sequence). The CDR3 extends over 16 amino acids. J was trimmed by 4 bases and V by 0 bases; bases with no gene match: 11. The CDR3 coding sequence is TGCAGTGCTAGAGATCCGATAGGACTAGCTAGGTACGAGCAGTACTTC. This encodes CSARDPIGLARYEQYF.

V is TRBV10-3 and J is TRBJ1-2; tentatively, D is TRBD1 (5 bases). V was shortened by 5 bases and J by 6 bases, with 13 bases between the two germline ends. Germline V CDR1 and CDR2: ENHRY, SYGVKD. The CDR3 is 13 amino acids. The CDR3 DNA sequence: TGTGCCATCAGTCCGGCGATGGGGGATGGCTACACCTTC. Its protein is CAISPAMGDGYTF.

Only a few counts were recorded for this clonotype. The CDR3 here is CASSSRGRDSPLHF. The CDR3 DNA follows: TGTGCCAGCAGCTCACGGGGCCGGGATTCACCCCTCCACTTT. J is TRBJ1-6 and V is TRBV27, with D perhaps TRBD1 (5 bases). Trimming shortened V by 6 bases and J by 8 bases, and 14 bases separated the two germline ends. This CDR3 comprises 14 residues. Germline V gene data show CDR1 as MNHEY and CDR2 as SMNVEV (reference sequence).

The chain uses TRBV7-8 and TRBJ1-1; TRBD1 matches at 8 bases. This CDR3 region has 16 residues. The trim removed 5 bases at V and 1 base at J, leaving 9 bases unmatched. Germline V gene lookup returns CDR1 SGHVS and CDR2 FQNEAQ. The CDR3 DNA reads as TGTGCCAGCAGCAACAGACAGGGGCGAACGAACACTGAAGCTTTCTTT. Its translation: CASSNRQGRTNTEAFF.

The chain employs TRBV5-1 and TRBJ2-2; 13 nucleotides align to TRBD2. This CDR3 comprises 16 residues. Germline trimming cut 4 bases from V and 6 bases from J; bases unmatched to any gene: 6. The germline gives CDR1 SGHRS, CDR2 YFSETQ. The CDR3 sequence: CASSHGLAGAPGELFF. The DNA for the CDR3 is TGCGCCAGCAGCCACGGACTAGCGGGAGCCCCCGGGGAGCTGTTTTTT.